This TCR beta chain originates from a study of shared clonotypes between healthy human individuals. Study at large: A couple of women and a few men aged 18 to 49 made up the donors. There were three CD4 naive, three CD4 memory, two CD8 naive and one CD8 memory plates per donor. Study results and caveats: Sampling was confined to blood; repertoires within tissues likely differ. Non-shared clonotypes displayed generation probabilities falling below those of clonotypes present in all four donors.

A remark on this clone: Its antigen is not known.

The CDR3 is 14 residues long. Germline CDR1 is SGHVS and CDR2 is FQNEAQ. Trimming at V came to 5 bases and at J to 6 bases, leaving 7 bases not matched to a gene. The assay was immunoSEQ multiplex PCR, and TCRdb's table has in-frame clones only and misses some. The sample yields about 1 million clones, about 75% seen once. Sequences were obtained from memory CD4+ T cells sorted from blood. Subset: CD45RA-negative fraction. This clonotype was sampled from a man aged 18 to 29 in good health. The chain couples TRBV7-8 to TRBJ1-1, with 9 bases fitting TRBD1. The CDR3 sequence is CASSNRDRVAEAFF. CDR3 nucleotide sequence: TGTGCCAGCAGCAACCGGGACAGGGTGGCTGAAGCTTTCTTT. The whole variable domain, filled in from reference TRBV7-8 and TRBJ1-1, reads GAGVSQSPRYKVAKRGQDVALRCDPISGHVSLFWYQQALGQGPEFLTYFQNEAQLDKSGLPSDRFFAERPEGSVSTLKIQRTQQEDSAVYLCASSNRDRVAEAFFGQGTRLTVV.